This T cell receptor beta chain was captured in a study of blood T cells in healthy people across ages. Staff drew around 10 milliliters of peripheral blood from each donor. Germline CDR1 is LGHDT and CDR2 is YNNKEL (reference sequence). The CDR3 sequence is 15 residues long. V lost 0 bases and J 5 bases, leaving 13 bases between the germline ends. With a J-beta primer mix and a sample-barcoded 5' primer, a second PCR ran 7 to 11 cycles. Each cDNA molecule received a tag from a template-switch adaptor that had 12 random nucleotides. The yield of each sample was at least 3 million CDR3-containing paired-end reads. MiXCR, applied by TCRdb to the 5' RACE reads, yields one record per CDR3 protein. The top ten clones hold 20% to 25% of a sample with around 900,000 distinct CDR3 sequences, approximately 50% of them seen once.

The sequenced sample was blood. V usage is TRBV3-1 and J usage is TRBJ2-5, with D possibly called TRBD1 or TRBD2 (5 bases each). This sequence originates from a woman aged 60-75 years in good health. The CDR3 sequence is CASSQDFRGDETQYF. CDR3 coding DNA: TGTGCCAGCAGCCAAGATTTTAGAGGGGACGAGACCCAGTACTTC.